This entry is about one T cell receptor beta chain. The same CDR3 can be traced to other DNA sequences in this sample. This specimen belongs to a study of blood T cell repertoires in COVID-19. Looking at the study overall: The United States, Italy and Spain were the sources of the acute and convalescent COVID-19 samples. Sources were T cells, B-cell-depleted T cells, or PBMCs; the material itself was cDNA or gDNA.

Original methodology: Reference gene primer amplification gave estimated nucleated cell counts. TCRdb keeps only in-frame clones here, not all; method: immunoSEQ multiplex PCR. The DNA gave D and trimming, while V, J and clone size come from that table. The data hold over 90,000 clones, with around 90% observed a single time. Per germline, CDR1 SSHAT and CDR2 FNYEAQ (reference sequence). Trimming took 5 bases from V and 5 from J; bases not matched to a gene: 8. CDR3 size: 15 residues. The chain couples TRBV7-7 to TRBJ2-5; 10 nucleotides line up with TRBD2. The source is a human donor in a cohort sampled during active COVID-19. Sequencing input: peripheral blood. CDR3 in amino acids: CASSLSGRPGETQYF. CDR3 nucleotides: TGTGCCAGCAGCCTTAGCGGGAGGCCGGGTGAGACCCAGTACTTC. Based on the CDR3 plus reference TRBV7-7 and TRBJ2-5, the full variable domain is GAGVSQSPRYKVTKRGQDVTLRCDPISSHATLYWYQQALGQGPEFLTYFNYEAQPDKSGLPSDRFSAERPEGSISTLTIQRTEQRDSAMYRCASSLSGRPGETQYFGPGTRLLVL.